This T cell receptor (beta chain) was sequenced in a study of blood T cell repertoires in COVID-19. Study-wide context: Sites in the United States, Italy and Spain provided acute and convalescent COVID-19 samples. PBMCs, B-cell-depleted T cells, or T cells were the source of the cDNA or gDNA that made up the material.

Authors' processing steps: It was from reference gene primer amplification that nucleated cell counts were estimated. Libraries were prepared by immunoSEQ multiplex PCR; TCRdb keeps only in-frame clonotypes and omits some of them. D and trimming come from the DNA, and the V and J calls and clone size come from that table. The sample comprises 200,000 to 250,000 clones, approximately 83% of which are singletons, and around 2.9% rests with the top ten. The length of the CDR3 is 15 residues. From germline, CDR1 is LNHNV and CDR2 YYDKDF (reference sequence). Trimming stripped 5 bases from V and 0 bases from J, with 11 bases between.

This clonotype originated in a woman in her twenties or thirties who had recovered from COVID-19. The chain links TRBV15 to TRBJ1-3; possibly TRBD1 for D (6 bases). The specimen sequenced was peripheral blood. CDR3 loop: CATSRQESSGNTIYF. CDR3 bases: TGTGCCACCAGCCGACAGGAGAGCTCTGGAAACACCATATATTTT.